This T cell receptor (beta chain) was recovered during a study of blood T cells in healthy people across ages. Combining a sample-barcoded 5' primer with a J-beta primer mix, a second PCR ran for roughly 7 to 11 cycles. A template-switch adaptor that had 12 random nucleotides put a tag on each cDNA molecule. In TCRdb, the 5' RACE reads were re-called with MiXCR into one record per CDR3 protein. The sample consists of roughly 1,100,000 distinct CDR3 sequences, roughly a quarter of them appearing once. A word on this clonotype: Its antigen is undetermined.

Study-level results: Researchers judged that diversity estimates from one million T cells fell short of true values.

These data were also reused for a study on T cells of mothers and their children.

Input material: blood. The TCR sequence derives from a girl aged 2 to 9 in good health.

CDR3 sequence reads: CASGTGAGGGNNEQFF. As DNA, the CDR3 is TGTGCCAGCGGAACCGGGGCGGGGGGTGGCAACAATGAGCAGTTCTTC. V is TRBV12-3 or TRBV12-4 and J is TRBJ2-1; 8 bases line up with TRBD2. V dropped 8 bases and J dropped 5; count of bases not matched to a gene: 14. The CDR3 sequence is 16 residues long.